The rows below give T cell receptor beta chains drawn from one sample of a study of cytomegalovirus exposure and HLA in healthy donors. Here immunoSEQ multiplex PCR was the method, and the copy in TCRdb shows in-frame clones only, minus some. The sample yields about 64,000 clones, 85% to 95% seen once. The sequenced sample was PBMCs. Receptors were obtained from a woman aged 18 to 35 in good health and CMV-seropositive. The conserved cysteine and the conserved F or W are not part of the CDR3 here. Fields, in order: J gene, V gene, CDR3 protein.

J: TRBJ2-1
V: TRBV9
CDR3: ASSSSGSSYNEQF

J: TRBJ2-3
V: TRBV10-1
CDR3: ASSEFGPGKADTQY

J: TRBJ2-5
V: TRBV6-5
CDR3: ASSYLTGLGGTQY

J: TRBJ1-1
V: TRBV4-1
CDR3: ASSQSQQGVRTEAF

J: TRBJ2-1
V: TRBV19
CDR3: ASSIGGRADYNEQF

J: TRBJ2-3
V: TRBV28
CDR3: ASRDYNSPDTQY

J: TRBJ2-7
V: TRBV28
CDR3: ASSLFWRQGRNEQY

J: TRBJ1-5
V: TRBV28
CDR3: ASDRDPNQPQH

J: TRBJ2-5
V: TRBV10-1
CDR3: ASSEQGWETQY

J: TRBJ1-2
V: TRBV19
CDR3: ASSIADRGGGYT

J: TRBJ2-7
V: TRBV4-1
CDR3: ASSQAQGSSYEQY

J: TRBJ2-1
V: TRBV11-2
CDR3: ASSLDRGGRSYNEQF

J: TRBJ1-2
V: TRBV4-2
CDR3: ASSHFARAGYGYT